This T cell receptor beta chain was identified during a study of metastatic and nonmetastatic thyroid tumors. Per the authors' pipeline: A classifier of distant metastasis in papillary thyroid cancer was built from CDR3 differences (across clinicopathological groups). TCRdb recomputed clones from the PCR reads via MiXCR. These V and J calls are TCRdb output, not the study's own analysis. Here the sample spans some 41,000 clones, 3% to 3.5% being singletons. There are 13 residues in the CDR3. V was trimmed by 2 bases and J by 8 bases, leaving 9 bases between them. From germline, CDR1 is LGHNA and CDR2 YSLEER. All patients were untreated before thyroid surgery.

The sequence came from a female donor with papillary thyroid cancer or a benign thyroid nodule (not recorded which). Some clones in this sample may be carry-over from other donors' samples. The chain recombines TRBV4-3 with TRBJ1-4; D ambiguous. The sequenced material came from blood. CDR3 region: CASSQLLAEKLFF. For the CDR3, the DNA is TGCGCCAGCAGCCAACTCCTAGCCGAAAAACTGTTTTTT.